This TCR beta chain came from a study of CD8 T cells in ankylosing spondylitis. Study-wide results and limits: Past studies reported some motif variants in reactive arthritis synovial fluid and blood. Characteristic, it appeared, of ankylosing spondylitis blood was a TCR beta motif of eight or nine highly homologous variants. Clones linked with disease were CD8+ and fairly uncommon in the peripheral blood. In ankylosing spondylitis patients, matched synovial fluid reportedly showed significant enrichment of disease-linked clones.

TCR beta libraries were made by quantitative 5'-RACE with molecular barcodes. MiXCR was run by TCRdb on the 5' RACE reads, yielding one entry per CDR3 protein. The top ten hold roughly 43% of the sample, which has 220,000 or so distinct CDR3 sequences, about 17% seen once. Per germline, CDR1 LNHDA and CDR2 SQIVND (reference sequence). Trimming shortened V by 6 bases and J by 3 bases, and 7 bases separated the two germline ends. The CDR3 runs 12 residues. For this clonotype: The antigen remains undetermined.

This sequence was found in a male donor with ankylosing spondylitis. The genes are TRBV19 and TRBJ2-3; D gene ambiguous. The material sequenced was blood, either unsorted or a sorted T cell fraction (not recorded which). For the CDR3, the DNA is TGTGCCAGTAGGACCGCTACAGATACGCAGTATTTT. Protein: CASRTATDTQYF.